The 29 T cell receptor beta chains in this list originate from one sample, sequenced in a study of radiotherapy plus CTLA-4 blockade in lung cancer (dated by TCRdb to 2016 to 2019). Receptor libraries were prepared by the immunoSEQ multiplex PCR assay. TCRdb's version of the immuneACCESS table is confined to in-frame rearrangements and falls short of the full clone set. An unresolved V gene accounts for under half of the shortfall where checked; the remainder is of unknown origin. The sample table shows about 84,000 clones, and about three quarters are seen once. The ten largest clones add up to over 12% of the sample. The sequenced sample was peripheral blood, obtained from a patient treated with radiotherapy plus ipilimumab. The receptors come from a human donor with non-small cell lung cancer that progressed on radiotherapy plus ipilimumab.

The chain recombines TRBV4-1 with TRBJ2-1; D call uncertain. CDR1 MGHRA and CDR2 YSYEKL come from the germline V gene. Deletions cut 0 bases from V and 10 bases from J, with 13 bases between. The CDR3 has 14 amino acids. CDR3 nucleotides: TGCGCCAGCAGCCAAGAACAGTCAGCTTGGGAGCAGTTCTTC. This gives the protein CASSQEQSAWEQFF.

The gene calls are TRBV9 and TRBJ2-5; 13 bases align to TRBD2. V trimming: 0 bases; J trimming: 1 base; junction bases outside the gene matches: 9. Germline V lookup: CDR1 SGDLS, CDR2 YYNGEE. The CDR3 is made up of 19 amino acids. In nucleotides, the CDR3 is TGTGCCAGCAGCGTAGGCTTAGGACTAGCGGGAGTATTCCAAGAGACCCAGTACTTC. It specifies CASSVGLGLAGVFQETQYF.

The chain is built from TRBV11-2 and TRBJ1-1; 7 bases are shared with TRBD1. V shed 3 bases and J 1 base; nucleotides not matched to a gene: 5. The germline V gene has CDR1 SGHAT and CDR2 FQNNGV. The CDR3 contains 15 residues. As DNA, the CDR3 is TGTGCCAGCAGCTTGGGCGCAGGGGGGAACACTGAAGCTTTCTTT. Protein: CASSLGAGGNTEAFF. The variable domain in full, completed from reference TRBV11-2 and TRBJ1-1, reads EAGVAQSPRYKIIEKRQSVAFWCNPISGHATLYWYQQILGQGPKLLIQFQNNGVVDDSQLPKDRFSAERLKGVDSTLKIQPAKLEDSAVYLCASSLGAGGNTEAFFGQGTRLTVV.

V gene TRBV27 combines with J gene TRBJ2-1; 10 nucleotides align to TRBD2. The CDR3 contains 18 residues. Germline CDR1 is MNHEY and CDR2 is SMNVEV (reference sequence). The ends lost 2 bases at V and 0 bases at J; junction bases unmatched: 7. The CDR3 loop reads CASSLELAGTTSYNEQFF. As DNA, the CDR3 is TGTGCCAGCAGTTTAGAACTAGCGGGAACCACCTCCTACAATGAGCAGTTCTTC.

This clone was observed a handful of times. The V call is TRBV11-2, the J call TRBJ1-4, with 7 positions matching TRBD1. With V trimmed by 2 bases and J by 2 bases, 8 bases remained unmatched. This CDR3 has 17 residues. Germline lookup yields CDR1 SGHAT and CDR2 FQNNGV. The CDR3 sequence is CASSLRWGGQTNEKLFF. Here the CDR3 DNA reads TGTGCCAGCAGCTTAAGATGGGGGGGACAGACTAATGAAAAACTGTTTTTT. Drawing the rest from reference TRBV11-2 and TRBJ1-4, the complete variable domain is EAGVAQSPRYKIIEKRQSVAFWCNPISGHATLYWYQQILGQGPKLLIQFQNNGVVDDSQLPKDRFSAERLKGVDSTLKIQPAKLEDSAVYLCASSLRWGGQTNEKLFFGSGTQLSVL.

The V and J genes are TRBV27 and TRBJ2-7, with TRBD2 as a possible D gene (6 bases). Trimming took 2 bases from V and 2 from J, leaving 7 bases between them. This CDR3 is 13 amino acids long. Germline CDR1 and CDR2: MNHEY and SMNVEV (reference sequence). CDR3 DNA sequence: TGTGCCAGCAGTTTAGGAGGGACCTACGAGCAGTACTTC. Protein: CASSLGGTYEQYF.

The genes are TRBV27 and TRBJ2-2; D is undetermined. Germline CDR1 and CDR2: MNHEY and SMNVEV (reference sequence). CDR3 size: 18 residues. V was pared by 4 bases and J by 1 base, with 19 bases between. The CDR3 DNA follows: TGTGCCAGCAGTTGGCTCACTCCTGGCCAGGTGAACACCGGGGAGCTGTTTTTT. Protein product: CASSWLTPGQVNTGELFF.

This chain links TRBV10-3 with TRBJ1-4; TRBD1 matches 9 bases. This CDR3 contains 14 residues. V was clipped by 4 bases and J by 7 bases; unmatched bases: 4. Germline V CDR1 and CDR2: ENHRY, SYGVKD. CDR3 in amino acids: CAISVDRGGEKLFF. In nucleotides, the CDR3 is TGTGCCATCAGTGTGGACAGGGGTGGTGAAAAACTGTTTTTT.

In DNA, the CDR3 is TGCGCCAGCAGCTCGGGTGAGGGGGCGCCTGAGCAGTACTTC. This sequence encodes CASSSGEGAPEQYF. V is TRBV5-1 and J is TRBJ2-7, with 7 positions matching TRBD1. This CDR3 has 14 residues. Germline CDR1 and CDR2: SGHRS and YFSETQ. V shed 3 bases and J 7 bases; nucleotides not matched to a gene: 10.

The chain recombines TRBV2 with TRBJ2-5; D remains ambiguous. Germline lookup yields CDR1 SNHLY and CDR2 FYNNEI. V lost 4 bases to trimming and J lost 3 bases, with 6 bases between them. This CDR3 region has 12 residues. CDR3 residues: CASSGPEETQYF. The CDR3 DNA reads TGTGCCAGCAGTGGGCCGGAAGAGACCCAGTACTTC.

The chain uses TRBV19 and TRBJ1-1, with D tentatively TRBD1 (6 bases). Between the trimmed V and J ends, which lost 5 bases and 6 bases, there was a span of 13 bases. The CDR3 spans 13 residues. In germline, CDR1 is LNHDA, CDR2 SQIVND (reference sequence). CDR3 DNA sequence: TGTGCCAGTAGTCAGGGGAGGGGCGCTGAAGCTTTCTTT. Translation: CASSQGRGAEAFF.

This rearrangement joins TRBV5-5 to TRBJ2-2; 7 nucleotides line up with TRBD2. In germline, CDR1 is SGHKS, CDR2 YYEKEE (reference sequence). Trimming at V came to 2 bases and at J to 6 bases, leaving 7 bases not matched to a gene. The CDR3 loop spans 15 amino acids. CDR3 coding DNA: TGTGCCAGCAGCTTCCCCGAGGGAGGGGCCGGGGAGCTGTTTTTT. Protein product: CASSFPEGGAGELFF.

The V call is TRBV28, the J call TRBJ2-5; 9 bases agree with TRBD1. Trimming at V came to 4 bases and at J to 3 bases, leaving 3 bases not matched to a gene. The CDR3 runs 14 residues. The V gene's germline CDR1 is MDHEN and CDR2 SYDVKM. In DNA form, the CDR3 reads TGTGCCAGCAGTTGGGACAGGGTAGAAGAGACCCAGTACTTC. Protein sequence: CASSWDRVEETQYF.

The chain combines TRBV7-2 with TRBJ1-5; D is possibly TRBD1 (5 bases). Germline values: CDR1 SGHTA, CDR2 FQGNSA. CDR3 length: 13 amino acids. Trimming stripped 5 bases from V and 9 bases from J, with 14 bases between. The CDR3 region has the DNA TGTGCCAGCAGCCTCGAGGCCGGGGGGCCCCAGCATTTT. Encoded protein: CASSLEAGGPQHF.

The V gene is TRBV5-1, the J gene TRBJ2-1, with 11 bases aligning to TRBD2. The V segment lost 1 base and the J segment 6 bases; nucleotides outside the gene matches: 3. This CDR3 contains 15 residues. Germline-derived CDR1 and CDR2 are SGHRS and YFSETQ. The CDR3 protein is CASSLRLAGINEQFF. The CDR3 DNA sequence: TGCGCCAGCAGCTTGAGACTAGCGGGAATCAATGAGCAGTTCTTC.

The chain carries TRBV27 and TRBJ1-6; D unresolved. CDR3 length equals 13 residues. The V gene lost 2 bases and the J gene lost 3 bases, with 2 bases spanning the gap. Germline assignment: CDR1 MNHEY and CDR2 SMNVEV (reference sequence). CDR3 residues: CASSLNYNSPLHF. CDR3 bases: TGTGCCAGCAGTTTAAACTATAATTCACCCCTCCACTTT.

The chain recombines TRBV7-8 with TRBJ2-1, with D perhaps TRBD2 (7 bases). This CDR3 is 14 amino acids long. V lost 5 bases, J lost 3 bases, and 11 bases lay in between. The germline gives CDR1 SGHVS, CDR2 FQNEAQ. CDR3 region: CASSLGGHYNEQFF. The CDR3 nucleotides are TGTGCCAGCAGCCTCGGGGGGCACTACAATGAGCAGTTCTTC.

The V call is TRBV28, the J call TRBJ2-5, with TRBD1 matching over 8 bases. The CDR3 runs to 16 residues. Germline values: CDR1 MDHEN, CDR2 SYDVKM. With V trimmed by 5 bases and J by 5 bases, 13 bases remained unmatched. The CDR3, as DNA: TGTGCCAGCAGTCCCCTAGGACAGGGTATGGTGGAGACCCAGTACTTC. Residues: CASSPLGQGMVETQYF.

The rearrangement joins TRBV5-1 to TRBJ2-7; D possibly matches TRBD1 or TRBD2 (5 bases each). V lost 4 bases and J lost 2, with 13 bases in between. CDR1 and CDR2 (germline): SGHRS, YFSETQ. This CDR3 has 14 residues. CDR3 bases: TGCGCCAGCAGCAGGGACCTGGGGCCCTACGAGCAGTACTTC. Translating it yields CASSRDLGPYEQYF.

The V gene is TRBV7-9, the J gene TRBJ1-1; 9 bases align to TRBD1. The germline gives CDR1 SEHNR, CDR2 FQNEAQ (reference sequence). V dropped 5 bases and J dropped 2; count of bases not matched to a gene: 6. This CDR3 is built from 15 residues. CDR3 region: CASSARQGGNTEAFF. In DNA, the CDR3 is TGTGCCAGCAGCGCCCGACAGGGGGGTAACACTGAAGCTTTCTTT.

The V gene is TRBV18, the J gene TRBJ2-7; 7 nucleotides line up with TRBD1. Trimming removed 2 bases from V and 2 bases from J; junction bases left unmatched: 15. This CDR3 comprises 18 residues. Germline assignment: CDR1 KGHSH and CDR2 LQKENI. The CDR3 loop is CASSPEGQALNPPYEQYF. DNA for the CDR3: TGTGCCAGCTCACCAGAAGGACAGGCCCTTAACCCTCCCTACGAGCAGTACTTC.

J is TRBJ1-2 and V is TRBV6-9; D might be TRBD1 (5 bases). The CDR3 totals 14 residues. CDR1 is MNHGY and CDR2 is SVAAGI in the germline V gene. V was trimmed by 3 bases and J by 2 bases, leaving 10 bases between them. DNA of the CDR3: TGTGCCAGCAGTTACGGGGCGGCCAACTATGGCTACACCTTC. It specifies CASSYGAANYGYTF.

This sequence joins TRBV6-1 and TRBJ2-7; 9 bases are shared with TRBD1. CDR1 is MNHNS and CDR2 is SASEGT in the germline V gene. Germline trimming cut 6 bases from V and 11 bases from J; bases unmatched to any gene: 8. The CDR3 runs to 12 residues. The DNA of the CDR3 is TGTGCCAGCAGCCCAGGGACAGGGACAAAGTACTTC. It encodes CASSPGTGTKYF.

This rearrangement joins TRBV7-9 to TRBJ2-2, with D uncertain. The CDR3 loop spans 12 amino acids. Between the trimmed V and J ends, which lost 2 bases and 7 bases, there was a span of 5 bases. Germline V gene lookup returns CDR1 SEHNR and CDR2 FQNEAQ (reference sequence). Here the CDR3 reads CASSLRIGELFF. The CDR3, as DNA: TGTGCCAGCAGCTTAAGAATCGGGGAGCTGTTTTTT.

On this clone itself: Its ends do not fully match the called genes, so a read error is possible. The chain carries TRBV5-6 and TRBJ2-2; weak D call: TRBD2 (5 bases). The CDR3 sequence is 17 residues long. CDR1 SGHDT and CDR2 YYEEEE come from the germline V gene. Here the CDR3 reads CANSLGIGAANTGELFF. As DNA, the CDR3 is TGTGCCAACAGCCTGGGCATTGGAGCGGCGAACACCGGGGAGCTGTTTTTT.

This sequence joins TRBV20-1 and TRBJ2-7; no reliable D call. Germline CDR1 is DFQATT and CDR2 is SNEGSKA (reference sequence). This CDR3 has 10 residues. Trimming took off 2 bases at V and 6 bases at J, with 5 bases between the two ends. Here the CDR3 DNA reads TGCAGTGCTAGAATGAGCGAGCAGTACTTC. Amino acid sequence: CSARMSEQYF.

The chain combines TRBV2 with TRBJ2-1; possibly TRBD2 for D (6 bases). This CDR3 contains 15 residues. V lost 3 bases and J lost 10, with 19 bases in between. The germline gives CDR1 SNHLY, CDR2 FYNNEI. CDR3 loop: CASSDRQPDLAEQFF. For the CDR3, the DNA is TGTGCCAGCAGTGACCGCCAACCCGATCTAGCGGAGCAGTTCTTC.

The rearrangement links TRBV5-1 to TRBJ1-5; no reliable D call. The V end lost 4 bases, the J end lost 1 base, and 12 bases lay between the germline ends. Germline V gives CDR1 SGHRS, CDR2 YFSETQ. The length of the CDR3 is 15 residues. The CDR3 sequence: CASSVTGSSNQPQHF. DNA of the CDR3: TGCGCCAGCAGCGTAACCGGGTCGAGCAATCAGCCCCAGCATTTT.

This chain links TRBV9 with TRBJ1-2; weak D call: TRBD1 (5 bases). Trimming removed 0 bases from V and 4 bases from J, with 13 bases in between. Germline V gene sequence: CDR1 SGDLS, CDR2 YYNGEE. This CDR3 is 15 amino acids long. The CDR3 here is CASSVGVDSVYGYTF. DNA for the CDR3: TGTGCCAGCAGCGTAGGGGTCGACAGCGTCTATGGCTACACCTTC.